The T cell receptor beta chain under discussion was sequenced for a study of shared clonotypes between healthy human individuals (dated by TCRdb to 2019 to 2021). With respect to the entire study: Three men and a couple of women, aged 18 to 49 years, made up the cohort. Different laboratories and diverse techniques were used to prepare libraries and sequence TCR repertoires, to increase sequencing depth and limit assay-specific biases. The study deeply sequenced blood TCR repertoires of five healthy adults to estimate repertoire size and the extent of clonotype sharing between individuals. Each donor's leukapheresis produced roughly between roughly 0.85 and 9.5 billion PBMCs. For each donor, three plates each were used for CD4 naive and CD4 memory, two plates were used for CD8 naive, and one plate was used for CD8 memory.

General study outcomes and caveats: Across a handful of donors, 4.5% to 6.5% of naive CD4, approximately 4% of naive CD8, 2.3% of memory CD4, and about 0.44% of memory CD8 clonotypes were shared. Sampling was limited to blood, and TCR repertoires in tissue likely differ from TCR repertoires in blood. Naive subsets generally had larger estimated clonotype richness than memory subsets. Higher generation probabilities were observed for clonotypes shared by all four sorted-subset donors than for non-shared clonotypes. Rarefaction of sorted-subset datasets indicated incomplete sequencing despite the large sequencing depth. Because the study included only a small number of donors, the genetic and exposure-history diversity represented was limited. Based on pairwise subsampling, the degree of clonotype sharing among donors was expected to be affected by sequencing depth.

About this clone itself: Its cognate antigen has yet to be identified. No quality values exist for individual bases; no much larger clone is one base distant. Different DNA sequences within this sample yield the same CDR3.

Using the deep immunoSEQ assay, TCR CDR3 regions were amplified from genomic DNA by multiplex PCR. Extracted genomic DNA from each cell subset was distributed evenly across all wells of several immunoSEQ 96-well plates, and each plate was treated as a replicate. Each replicate PCR for sorted subsets received roughly 0.2 ug genomic DNA, equal to around 32,000 T cell genomes. The purified libraries were quantified using a Qubit 3.0 fluorometer, sized with a Bioanalyzer 2100, and then quantified again using the KAPA Library Quantification kit. A separate single-read 150-cycle Illumina NextSeq 550 flow cell was used to sequence each immunoSEQ 96-well plate. From the authors' description of their analysis: The immunoSEQ output contained only junctional sequences without quality scores, so filtering could not match that applied to full-length reads. To assign V/J genes and CDR3, sequences were annotated using PyIR, a Python wrapper for IgBLAST v1.9, with IMGT germline references. Reads were removed for weak V/J assignments (E-value above 1e-6), missing CDR3, stop codons, out-of-frame junctions, or ambiguous translated residues. A V3J clonotype was defined by an identical inferred V gene, J gene, and CDR3 amino acid sequence. The percentage overlap between two repertoires was calculated by dividing the number of shared unique clonotypes by the size of the smaller repertoire. RTK rarefaction, the Chao1 estimator, and Recon v2.1 estimates of unobserved clonotypes were used to assess repertoire richness. Generation probabilities for all TCRbeta clonotypes obtained by the gDNA method from four donors were computed using OLGA. The clones in this table, taken by TCRdb from immuneACCESS, are in-frame only. Not every clone is retained; where verified, under half of the shortfall comes from an unresolved V gene, and the cause of the rest is unknown. D and trimming were read from the DNA, whereas the V and J calls and clone size are those reported in that table. In this sample the table shows some 2.3 million clones, over 90% of which occur a single time. Around 0.4% of the sample is in the top ten clones.

The donors were healthy, HIV-negative adults with no recently reported acute infections or vaccinations. All donors were Caucasian adults living in Nashville, Tennessee, USA. CD4+ T cells were enriched through magnetic negative selection, after which naive cells were positively selected on CD45RA and the remaining negative fraction served as the memory subset. Blood was collected by leukapheresis, and PBMCs were isolated by Ficoll-Histopaque density gradient centrifugation and then cryopreserved in liquid nitrogen vapor phase. Analytical flow cytometry was used to check the purity and quantity of every magnetically sorted T cell population. Genomic DNA was isolated from each sorted fraction and quantified by UV absorbance on a Nanodrop 2000c. The sequence derives from a young man in good health. Some clones in this sample may be carry-over from other donors' samples. Input material: naive CD4+ T cells from PBMCs. The sample's cell subset or site, from its label and the paper: CD45RA+ positively selected.

The CDR3 sequence is CASGGTDSYEQYF. The nucleotides are TGTGCCTCCGGCGGGACTGACTCCTACGAGCAGTACTTC. The sequence is built from TRBV10-3 and TRBJ2-7; a tentative D call is TRBD2 (6 bases match). V and J are truncated by 11 bases and 0 bases respectively, leaving an intervening sequence of 14 bases. The cysteine opens and the phenylalanine closes a CDR3 of 13 amino acids. Only CDR3 DNA is held: 39 bases, read in frame from base 1. Via the germline V gene, CDR1 is ENHRY and CDR2 SYGVKD.